This TCR beta chain was observed in a study of T cell responses to AZD1222 COVID-19 vaccine. Here immunoSEQ multiplex PCR was the method, and the copy in TCRdb shows in-frame clones only, minus some. The sample contains about 44,000 clones, around 81% of which appear only once. Trimming shortened V by 6 bases and J by 8 bases, and 16 bases separated the two germline ends. Germline CDR1 is SNHLY and CDR2 is FYNNEI. CDR3 length: 13 residues. Remarks on this clone: As yet, its antigen is unknown.

Study-level points and caveats: Just a handful of AZD1222 recipients tested seropositive at baseline. Targets within unmutated variant regions were reportedly found for nearly half of spike-specific TCRs.

This TCR was recovered from an adult in good health. The chain employs TRBV2 and TRBJ1-2; the D gene is possibly TRBD1 (6 bases). The source was peripheral blood, collected on day 0 of AZD1222 vaccination. CDR3 loop: CASSPRQVEGYTF. CDR3 coding DNA: TGTGCCAGCAGCCCAAGACAGGTCGAAGGCTACACCTTC.